The 4 T cell receptor beta chains given below trace back to one sample, sequenced in a study of T cell repertoires in cytomegalovirus infection. Antigen specificity for these receptors is unknown. TCRdb redid the calling of the reads with MiXCR, one entry per CDR3 protein. The repertoire holds fewer than 130,000 distinct CDR3 sequences, with over 40% as singletons. This sample comprised CD8+ T cells from cultured PBMCs, obtained from culture after CMV antigen stimulation. The source of these receptors is a human donor in good health (CMV status not recorded). Some clones in this sample may be carry-over from other donors' samples.

This clonotype came up many times. CDR3 amino acids: CSARGAGQGPVYGYTF. As DNA, the CDR3 is TGCAGTGCTAGGGGAGCGGGACAGGGGCCCGTGTATGGCTACACCTTC. The chain combines TRBV20-1 with TRBJ1-2, with 10 bases matching TRBD1. The junction had 12 bases not matched to a gene; V was cut back by 3 bases and J by 5 bases. Looked up from germline, CDR1 is DFQATT and CDR2 is SNEGSKA (reference sequence). The CDR3 contains 16 residues.

This clonotype has at least ten counts. V usage is TRBV7-2 and J usage is TRBJ2-7; D possibly corresponds to TRBD2 (6 bases). The CDR3 spans 14 residues. V was pared by 5 bases and J by 5 bases, with 16 bases between. The germline V gene has CDR1 SGHTA and CDR2 FQGNSA. This chain's CDR3 is CASSLRDSDHEQYF. The CDR3 DNA is TGTGCCAGCAGCCTCCGGGACTCGGACCACGAGCAGTACTTC.

This clonotype was counted only a few times. The chain uses TRBV2 and TRBJ1-1, with D tentatively TRBD1 (6 bases). Trimming took 4 bases from V and 7 from J, leaving 13 bases between them. CDR3 size: 13 residues. Per germline, CDR1 SNHLY and CDR2 FYNNEI. The CDR3: CASSGTGGLEAFF. CDR3 DNA sequence: TGTGCCAGCAGTGGGACCGGGGGGCTTGAAGCTTTCTTT.

The genes are TRBV7-9 and TRBJ1-4; no clear D. This CDR3 comprises 12 residues. The V gene's germline CDR1 is SEHNR and CDR2 FQNEAQ (reference sequence). The V gene lost 5 bases and the J gene lost 7 bases, with 8 bases spanning the gap. The CDR3 spells CASSPTSEKLFF. As DNA, the CDR3 is TGTGCCAGCAGCCCGACGAGTGAAAAACTGTTTTTT.